This TCR beta chain was sequenced in a study of cytomegalovirus exposure and HLA in healthy donors. Some clones are missing from TCRdb's copy, which holds only in-frame ones; the method was immunoSEQ multiplex PCR. The table has about 200,000 clones, 81% seen once; the top ten hold around 1.3%. With regard to this clone: Its cognate antigen is unknown.

General study points: Researchers counted around 160 TCR beta chains as cytomegalovirus-associated. Subsequent analysis of the approximately 110 validation repertoires found a tendency for first-cohort TCR clusters to co-occur. Reported performance of the classifier showed diagnosis of cytomegalovirus status with high specificity and sensitivity.

The TCR comes from a woman aged 25-40 years in good health and CMV-seronegative. Material for sequencing was PBMCs.

Written as DNA, the CDR3 is TGCGCCAGCAGCTTCAGGGGGGCCACCGGGGAGCTGTTTTTT. Translated, it gives CASSFRGATGELFF. The V call is TRBV5-1, the J call TRBJ2-2; perhaps TRBD1 as D (7 bases). The CDR3 length is 14 residues. The V gene's germline CDR1 is SGHRS and CDR2 YFSETQ. Trimming removed 2 bases at V and 4 bases at J, with 9 bases between.